This T cell receptor beta chain originates from a study of blood T cell repertoires in COVID-19. Sequencing was performed with immunoSEQ multiplex PCR; in TCRdb, only in-frame clones are kept and a portion is missing. The top ten clones hold less than 3% of a sample with 210,000 or so clones, about nine tenths of them seen once. Trimming took 6 bases from V and 3 from J, leaving 15 bases between them. The CDR3 runs 14 residues. Germline V CDR1 and CDR2: SNHLY, FYNNEI. This chain uses TRBV2 with TRBJ2-7; weak D call: TRBD1 (6 bases). Sequencing used peripheral blood. This sequence originates from a man younger than 40 with COVID-19, enrolled during active disease. The CDR3 nucleotides are TGTGCCAGCAGAAGTCACAGGGTGGTCTACGAGCAGTACTTC. As protein: CASRSHRVVYEQYF.